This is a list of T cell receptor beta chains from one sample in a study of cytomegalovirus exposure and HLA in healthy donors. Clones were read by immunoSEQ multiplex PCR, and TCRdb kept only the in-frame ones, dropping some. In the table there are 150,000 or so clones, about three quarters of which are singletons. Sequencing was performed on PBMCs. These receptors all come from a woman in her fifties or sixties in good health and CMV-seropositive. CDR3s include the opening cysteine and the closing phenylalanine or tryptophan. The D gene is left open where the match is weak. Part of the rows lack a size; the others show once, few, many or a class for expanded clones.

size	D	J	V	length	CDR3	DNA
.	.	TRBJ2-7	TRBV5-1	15	CASSATVSGAYEQYF	TGCGCCAGCAGCGCCACCGTGTCGGGTGCCTACGAGCAGTACTTC
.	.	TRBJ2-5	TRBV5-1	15	CATSITTPGVETQYF	TGCGCCACCAGTATTACTACGCCCGGGGTCGAGACCCAGTACTTC
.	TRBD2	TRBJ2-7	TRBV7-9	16	CASSVSPGLAIYEQYF	TGTGCCAGCAGCGTCTCACCGGGACTAGCAATCTACGAGCAGTACTTC
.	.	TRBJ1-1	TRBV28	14	CASRLTDTYTEAFF	TGTGCCAGCAGGCTAACCGACACCTACACTGAAGCTTTCTTT
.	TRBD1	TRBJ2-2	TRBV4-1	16	CASSQVTDRGFGELFF	TGCGCCAGCAGCCAAGTGACTGACAGGGGATTCGGGGAGCTGTTTTTT
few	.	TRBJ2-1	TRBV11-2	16	CASSQGRAGFRREQFF	TGTGCCAGCAGCCAGGGTCGGGCAGGATTTAGGCGTGAGCAGTTCTTC
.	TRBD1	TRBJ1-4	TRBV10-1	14	CASSGQGDNEKLFF	TGCGCCAGCAGTGGACAGGGGGATAATGAAAAACTGTTTTTT
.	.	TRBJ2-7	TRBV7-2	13	CASSFLYSYEQYF	TGTGCCAGCAGCTTTCTGTACAGCTACGAGCAGTACTTC
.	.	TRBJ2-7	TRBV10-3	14	CAISAGTKAYEQYF	TGTGCCATCAGTGCCGGGACAAAGGCCTACGAGCAGTACTTC
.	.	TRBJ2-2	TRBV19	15	CASRDLRAYTGELFF	TGTGCCAGTAGGGATTTGAGGGCTTACACCGGGGAGCTGTTTTTT
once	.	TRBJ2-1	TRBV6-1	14	CASTLGGLGYEQFF	TGTGCCAGCACCCTGGGTGGACTGGGATATGAGCAGTTCTTC
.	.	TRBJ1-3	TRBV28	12	CASSFRGNTIYF	TGTGCCAGCAGTTTCCGTGGAAACACCATATATTTT
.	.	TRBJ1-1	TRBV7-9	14	CASSSQAAGTEAFF	TGTGCCAGCAGCTCCCAAGCGGCGGGGACTGAAGCTTTCTTT
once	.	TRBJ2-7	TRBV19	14	CASSMGQVSYEQYF	TGTGCCAGTAGTATGGGCCAGGTGTCCTACGAGCAGTACTTC
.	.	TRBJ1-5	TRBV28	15	CASSRAGYSNQPQHF	TGTGCCAGCAGCCGGGCAGGGTATAGCAATCAGCCCCAGCATTTT
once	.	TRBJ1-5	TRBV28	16	CASRSSSGGAYQPQHF	TGTGCCAGCAGATCCTCTTCCGGCGGAGCATATCAGCCCCAGCATTTT
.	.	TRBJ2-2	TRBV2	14	CASSEAEGPGELFF	TGTGCCAGCAGTGAAGCAGAGGGTCCCGGGGAGCTGTTTTTT
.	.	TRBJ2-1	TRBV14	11	CASSRDSGQFF	TGTGCCAGCAGCCGGGACTCTGGGCAGTTCTTC
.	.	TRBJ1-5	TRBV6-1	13	CASNSRGNQPQHF	TGTGCCAGCAACTCAAGAGGCAATCAGCCCCAGCATTTT
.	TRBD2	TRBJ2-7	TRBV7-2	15	CASSFFQRGPYEQYF	TGTGCCAGCAGCTTCTTCCAGCGGGGCCCCTACGAGCAGTACTTC
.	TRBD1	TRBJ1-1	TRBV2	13	CASMDRDSTEAFF	TGTGCCAGCATGGACAGGGACTCCACTGAAGCTTTCTTT
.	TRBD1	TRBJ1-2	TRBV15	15	CATSRRTGGVGGYTF	TGTGCCACCAGCAGAAGGACAGGGGGTGTTGGTGGCTACACCTTC
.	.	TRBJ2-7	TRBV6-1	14	CASNRQAKTYEQYF	TGTGCCAGCAATCGACAGGCGAAAACCTACGAGCAGTACTTC
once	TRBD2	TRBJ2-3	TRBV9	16	CASSQGSGGASDTQYF	TGTGCCAGCAGCCAGGGTAGCGGGGGGGCGTCAGATACGCAGTATTTT
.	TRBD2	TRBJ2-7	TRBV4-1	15	CASSQVTSGRYEQYF	TGCGCCAGCAGCCAAGTGACTAGCGGGAGATACGAGCAGTACTTC
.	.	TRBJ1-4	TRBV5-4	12	CASSDAGEKLFF	TGTGCCAGCAGCGACGCGGGTGAAAAACTGTTTTTT
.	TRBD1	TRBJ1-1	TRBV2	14	CASSEFTGGTEAFF	TGTGCCAGCAGTGAGTTCACAGGGGGCACTGAAGCTTTCTTT
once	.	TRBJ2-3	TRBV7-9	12	CASSRIGDTQYF	TGTGCCAGCAGCCGAATCGGAGATACGCAGTATTTT